This TCR beta chain was retrieved from a study of blood T cells in healthy people across ages. Between the trimmed V and J ends, which lost 0 bases and 0 bases, there was a span of 9 bases. The CDR3 is made up of 16 amino acids. Germline CDR1 and CDR2: PRHDT and FYEKMQ (reference sequence). This clonotype has only a few counts. Together with a sample-barcoded 5' primer, a J-beta primer mix was included in a second PCR lasting roughly 6 to 12 cycles. Via MiXCR, TCRdb re-called the 5' RACE reads, giving one row per CDR3 protein. The sample holds under 2,000,000 distinct CDR3 sequences, 49% seen once. The chain has TRBV13 and TRBJ2-1; no definite D call. Sequencing was done on a sample of blood. The receptor comes from a woman in her forties in good health. CDR3 sequence reads: CASSLGFGDSYNEQFF. As DNA, the CDR3 is TGTGCCAGCAGCTTAGGTTTTGGGGACTCCTACAATGAGCAGTTCTTC.